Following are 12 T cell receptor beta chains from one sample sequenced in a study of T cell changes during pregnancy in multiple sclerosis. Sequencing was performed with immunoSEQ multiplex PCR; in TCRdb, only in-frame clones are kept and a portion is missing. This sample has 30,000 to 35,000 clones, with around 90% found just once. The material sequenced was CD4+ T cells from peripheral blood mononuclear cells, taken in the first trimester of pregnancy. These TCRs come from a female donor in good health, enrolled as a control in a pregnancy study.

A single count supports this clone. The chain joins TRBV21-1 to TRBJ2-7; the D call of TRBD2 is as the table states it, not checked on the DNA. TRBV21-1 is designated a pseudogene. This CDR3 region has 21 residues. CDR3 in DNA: TGTGCCAGCAGCCGCCTCAAGGGGGGGAGCAGGGCCCTTTACTATTCCTACGAGCAGTACTTC. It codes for CASSRLKGGSRALYYSYEQYF.

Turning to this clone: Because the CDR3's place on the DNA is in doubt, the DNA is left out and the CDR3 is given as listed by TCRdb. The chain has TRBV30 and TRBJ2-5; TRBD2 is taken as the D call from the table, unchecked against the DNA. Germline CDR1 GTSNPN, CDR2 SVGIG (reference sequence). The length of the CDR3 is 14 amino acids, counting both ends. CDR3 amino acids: CAWSVPVAGGTKYF.

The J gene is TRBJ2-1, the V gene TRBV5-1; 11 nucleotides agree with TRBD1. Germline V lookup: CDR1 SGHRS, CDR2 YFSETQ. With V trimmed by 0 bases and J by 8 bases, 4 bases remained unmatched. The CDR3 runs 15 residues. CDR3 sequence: CASSLGTGGLYEQFF. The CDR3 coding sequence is TGCGCCAGCAGCTTGGGGACAGGGGGCTTATATGAGCAGTTCTTC.

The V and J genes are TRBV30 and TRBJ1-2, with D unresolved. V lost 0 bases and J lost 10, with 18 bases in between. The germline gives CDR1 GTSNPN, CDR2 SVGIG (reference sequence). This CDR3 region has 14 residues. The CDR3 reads CAWSVTPRGGVYTF. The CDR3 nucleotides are TGTGCCTGGAGTGTAACCCCCCGAGGCGGCGTCTACACCTTC.

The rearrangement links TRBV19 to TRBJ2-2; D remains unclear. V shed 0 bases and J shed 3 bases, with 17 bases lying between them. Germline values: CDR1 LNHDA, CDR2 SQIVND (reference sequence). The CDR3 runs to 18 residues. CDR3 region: CASSIDNLVGSDTGELFF. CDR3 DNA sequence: TGTGCCAGTAGTATAGATAACTTAGTCGGCAGCGACACCGGGGAGCTGTTTTTT. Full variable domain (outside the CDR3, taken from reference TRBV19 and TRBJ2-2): DGGITQSPKYLFRKEGQNVTLSCEQNLNHDAMYWYRQDPGQGLRLIYYSQIVNDFQKGDIAEGYSVSREKKESFPLTVTSAQKNPTAFYLCASSIDNLVGSDTGELFFGEGSRLTVL.

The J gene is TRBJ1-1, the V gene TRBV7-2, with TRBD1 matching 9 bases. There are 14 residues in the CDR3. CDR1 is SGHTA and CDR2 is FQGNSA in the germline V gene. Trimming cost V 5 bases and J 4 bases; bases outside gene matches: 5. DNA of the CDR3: TGTGCCAGCAGCCTGGGACAGGGAAGCACTGAAGCTTTCTTT. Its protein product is CASSLGQGSTEAFF.

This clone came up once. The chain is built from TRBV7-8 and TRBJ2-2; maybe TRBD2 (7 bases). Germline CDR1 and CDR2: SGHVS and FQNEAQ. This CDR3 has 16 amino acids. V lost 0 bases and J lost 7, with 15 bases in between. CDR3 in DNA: TGTGCCAGCAGCTTAGCGGACCGAGGGGGGGGCGGGGAGCTGTTTTTT. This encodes CASSLADRGGGGELFF.

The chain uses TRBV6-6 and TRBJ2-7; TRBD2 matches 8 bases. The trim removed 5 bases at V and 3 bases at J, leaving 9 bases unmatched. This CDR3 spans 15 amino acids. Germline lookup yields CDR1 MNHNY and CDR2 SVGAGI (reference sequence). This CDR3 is CASSPRGAGGYEQYF. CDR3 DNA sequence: TGTGCCAGCAGTCCCAGGGGTGCGGGGGGCTACGAGCAGTACTTC.

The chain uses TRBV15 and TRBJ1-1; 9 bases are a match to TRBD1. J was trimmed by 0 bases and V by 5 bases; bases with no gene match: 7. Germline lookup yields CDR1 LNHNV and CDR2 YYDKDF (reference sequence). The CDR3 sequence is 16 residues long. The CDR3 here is CATSRDRVFMNTEAFF. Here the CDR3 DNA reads TGTGCCACCAGCCGGGACAGGGTCTTCATGAACACTGAAGCTTTCTTT. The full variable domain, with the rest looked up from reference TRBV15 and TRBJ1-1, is DAMVIQNPRYQVTQFGKPVTLSCSQTLNHNVMYWYQQKSSQAPKLLFHYYDKDFNNEADTPDNFQSRRPNTSFCFLDIRSPGLGDTAMYLCATSRDRVFMNTEAFFGQGTRLTVV.

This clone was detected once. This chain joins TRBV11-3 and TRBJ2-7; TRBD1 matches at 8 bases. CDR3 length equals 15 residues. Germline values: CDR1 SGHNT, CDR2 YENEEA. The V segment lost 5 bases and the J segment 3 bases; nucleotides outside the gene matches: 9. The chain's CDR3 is CASSPGTGPNYEQYF. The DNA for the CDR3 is TGTGCCAGCAGCCCCGGGACAGGTCCTAACTACGAGCAGTACTTC.

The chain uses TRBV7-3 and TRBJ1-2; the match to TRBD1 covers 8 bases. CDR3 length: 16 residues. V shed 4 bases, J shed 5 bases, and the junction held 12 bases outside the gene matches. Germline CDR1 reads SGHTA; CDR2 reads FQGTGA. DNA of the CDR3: TGTGCCAGCAGCTCCCATCTCCAGGGGGCAGGGTATGGCTACACCTTC. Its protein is CASSSHLQGAGYGYTF.

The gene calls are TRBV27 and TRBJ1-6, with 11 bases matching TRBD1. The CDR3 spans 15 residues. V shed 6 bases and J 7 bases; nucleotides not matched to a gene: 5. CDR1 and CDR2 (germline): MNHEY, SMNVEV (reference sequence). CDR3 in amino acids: CASSQRTGGNSPLHF. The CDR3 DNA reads TGTGCCAGCAGCCAAAGGACAGGGGGCAATTCACCCCTCCACTTT.